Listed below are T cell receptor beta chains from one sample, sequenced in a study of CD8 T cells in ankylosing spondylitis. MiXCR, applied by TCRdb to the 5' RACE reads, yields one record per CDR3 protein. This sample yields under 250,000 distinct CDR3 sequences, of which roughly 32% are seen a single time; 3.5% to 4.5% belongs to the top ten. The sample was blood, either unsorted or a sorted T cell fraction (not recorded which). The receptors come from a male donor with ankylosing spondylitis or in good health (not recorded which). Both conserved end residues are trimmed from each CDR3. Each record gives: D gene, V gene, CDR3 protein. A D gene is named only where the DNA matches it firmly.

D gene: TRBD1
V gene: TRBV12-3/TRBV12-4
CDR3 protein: ASTVGTAQETQY

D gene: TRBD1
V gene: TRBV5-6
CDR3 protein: ASSWDRGVYEQY

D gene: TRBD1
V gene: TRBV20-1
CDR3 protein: SARLRTGAEAF

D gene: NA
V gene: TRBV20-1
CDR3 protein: SAIPVEGFQETQY

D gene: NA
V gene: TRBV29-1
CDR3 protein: SLIGDLNTEAF

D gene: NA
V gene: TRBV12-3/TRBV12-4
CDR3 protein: ASSITGGQETQY

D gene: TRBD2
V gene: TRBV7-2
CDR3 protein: ASSPALSGGAYEQY

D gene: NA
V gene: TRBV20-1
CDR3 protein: SARLLGEVYNSPLH

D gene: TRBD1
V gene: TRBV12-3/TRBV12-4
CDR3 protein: ASSPLGTGPQKLF

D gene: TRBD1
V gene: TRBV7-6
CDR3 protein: ASSLVTGTGAYEQY

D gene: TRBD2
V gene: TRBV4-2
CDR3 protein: ASSQASGGGTDTQY

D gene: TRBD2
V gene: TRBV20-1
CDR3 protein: SAPQLAGFPSSTDTQY

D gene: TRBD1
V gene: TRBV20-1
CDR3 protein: SARGTGWIQPQH

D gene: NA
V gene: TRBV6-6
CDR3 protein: ASSLLEGNEQF

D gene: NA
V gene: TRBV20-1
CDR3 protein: SARGGGGGDEQY

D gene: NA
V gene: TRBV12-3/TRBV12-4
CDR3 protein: ASSLGSSGNTIY

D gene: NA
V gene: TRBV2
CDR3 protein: ASQRASAYEQY

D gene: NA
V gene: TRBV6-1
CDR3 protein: ASSGDILAGGIADTQY

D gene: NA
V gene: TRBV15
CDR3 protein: ATANWRDTYNEQF

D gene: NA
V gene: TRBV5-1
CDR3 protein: ASSHRFGGLRTDTQY

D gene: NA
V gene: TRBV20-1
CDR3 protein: SASSGDGGTEQF

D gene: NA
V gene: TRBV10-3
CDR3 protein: ASRATGVFHEQY

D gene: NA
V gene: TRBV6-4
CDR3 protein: ASSDLWNTGELF

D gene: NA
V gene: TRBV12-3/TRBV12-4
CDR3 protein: ASSLWAGPHEQY

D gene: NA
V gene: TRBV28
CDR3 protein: ASGYRGSGYGYT

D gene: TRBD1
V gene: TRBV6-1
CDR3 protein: ASSEGQGGYEQY

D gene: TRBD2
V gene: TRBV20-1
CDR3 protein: SATRTSGGNTQY

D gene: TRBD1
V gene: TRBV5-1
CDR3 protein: ASSGGQVTDTQY

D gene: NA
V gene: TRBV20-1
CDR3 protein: SAATRRGNNEQF

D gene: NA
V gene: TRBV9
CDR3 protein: ASSVEFAPGEQF

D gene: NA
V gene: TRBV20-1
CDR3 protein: SAEQLRGRNEKLF

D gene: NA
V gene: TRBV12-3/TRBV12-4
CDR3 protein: ASIRLEDEQF

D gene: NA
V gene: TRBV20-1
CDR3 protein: SASSQRTDTQY

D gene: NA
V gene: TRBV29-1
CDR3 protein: SVSSYNEQF

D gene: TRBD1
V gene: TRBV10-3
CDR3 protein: AISPQGTGGTGELF

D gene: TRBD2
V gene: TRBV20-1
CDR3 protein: SATFGSGEWEQY

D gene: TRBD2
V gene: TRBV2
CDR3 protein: ASSEIPPRSGGAYEQY

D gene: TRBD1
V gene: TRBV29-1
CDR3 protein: SVEVDRGEAF

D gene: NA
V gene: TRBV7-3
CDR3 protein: ASSQLDRETQY

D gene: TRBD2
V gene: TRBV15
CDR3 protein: ATSRDGGVRGYTDTQY

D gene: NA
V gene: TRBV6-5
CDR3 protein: ASSYSTQGNYGYT

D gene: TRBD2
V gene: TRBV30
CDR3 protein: AWSVLSGSNEQF

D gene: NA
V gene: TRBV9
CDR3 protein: ASSVDSGRGTEAF

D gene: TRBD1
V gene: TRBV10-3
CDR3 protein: ATFPGQGNTEAF